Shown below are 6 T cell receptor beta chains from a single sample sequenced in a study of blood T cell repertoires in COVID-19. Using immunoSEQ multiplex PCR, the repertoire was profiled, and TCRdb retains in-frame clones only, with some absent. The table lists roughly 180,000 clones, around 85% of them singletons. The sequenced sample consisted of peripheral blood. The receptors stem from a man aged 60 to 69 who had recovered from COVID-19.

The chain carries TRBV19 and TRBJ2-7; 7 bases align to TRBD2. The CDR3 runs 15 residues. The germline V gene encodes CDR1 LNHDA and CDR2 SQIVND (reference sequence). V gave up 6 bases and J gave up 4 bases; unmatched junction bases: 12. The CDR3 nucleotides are TGTGCCAGTAGCCTACGGTGGGGTAGCGGGTACGAGCAGTACTTC. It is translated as CASSLRWGSGYEQYF.

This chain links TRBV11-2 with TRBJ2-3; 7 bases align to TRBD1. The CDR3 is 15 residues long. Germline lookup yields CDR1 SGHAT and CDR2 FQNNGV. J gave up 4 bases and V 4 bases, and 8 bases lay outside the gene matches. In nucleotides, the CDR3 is TGTGCCAGCAGCTCACAGGGGCCGTCATCAGATACGCAGTATTTT. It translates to CASSSQGPSSDTQYF.

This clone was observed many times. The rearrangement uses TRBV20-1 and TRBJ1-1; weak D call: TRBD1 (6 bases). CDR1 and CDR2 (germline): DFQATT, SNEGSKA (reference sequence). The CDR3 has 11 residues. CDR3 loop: CGVAGETEAFF. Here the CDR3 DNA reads TGCGGAGTTGCAGGGGAAACTGAAGCTTTCTTT.

DNA for the CDR3: TGTGCCAGCAGTCCACGACTAGCGGGGGTTATGCCGGAGACCCAGTACTTC. Its protein is CASSPRLAGVMPETQYF. V is TRBV6-6 and J is TRBJ2-5; 12 nucleotides align to TRBD2. Germline assignment: CDR1 MNHNY and CDR2 SVGAGI (reference sequence). Losses at the gene ends were 5 bases for V and 5 bases for J; bases not matched to a gene: 12. This CDR3 region has 17 residues.

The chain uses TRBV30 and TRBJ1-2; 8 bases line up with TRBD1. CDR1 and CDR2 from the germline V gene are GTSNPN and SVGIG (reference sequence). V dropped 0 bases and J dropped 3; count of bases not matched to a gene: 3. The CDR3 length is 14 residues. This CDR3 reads CAWSVLQGDYGYTF. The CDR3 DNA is TGTGCCTGGAGTGTATTACAGGGGGACTATGGCTACACCTTC.

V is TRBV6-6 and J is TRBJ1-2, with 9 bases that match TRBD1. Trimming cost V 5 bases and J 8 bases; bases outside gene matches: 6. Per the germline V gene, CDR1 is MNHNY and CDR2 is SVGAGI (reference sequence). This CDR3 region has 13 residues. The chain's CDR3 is CASSTGQGTGYTF. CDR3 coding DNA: TGTGCCAGCAGTACGGGACAGGGAACAGGCTACACCTTC.